This T cell receptor (beta chain) is from a study of cytomegalovirus exposure and HLA in healthy donors. The J segment lost 3 bases and the V segment lost 10 bases, leaving 4 bases of the junction unmatched. The V gene's germline CDR1 is ENHRY and CDR2 SYGVKD. This CDR3 has 13 residues. Primers for the PCR totalled 60 Vbeta and 13 Jbeta. Using immunoSEQ multiplex PCR, the repertoire was profiled, and TCRdb retains in-frame clones only, with some absent. This table has around 100,000 clones, over 60% appearing once. The sequence derives from a female donor in good health and CMV-seropositive. The J gene is TRBJ2-7, the V gene TRBV10-3; TRBD2 matches at 12 bases. The sequenced material came from PBMCs. The CDR3 is CATRLAGVYEQYF. CDR3 sequence (DNA): TGTGCCACGAGACTAGCGGGAGTCTACGAGCAGTACTTC.